The clone carrying this TCR beta chain was counted at least ten times. No antigen is known for it. This record belongs to a study of T-cell memory formation after mild COVID-19. V was trimmed by 6 bases and J by 5 bases, leaving 11 bases between them. This CDR3 has 12 amino acids. Germline V CDR1 and CDR2: MDHEN, SYDVKM. Constant-segment primers served in 5'RACE that generated TCR alpha and TCR beta cDNA libraries bearing sample barcodes and UMIs. MiXCR was run by TCRdb on the 5' RACE reads, yielding one entry per CDR3 protein. The sample lists 55,000 to 80,000 distinct CDR3 sequences; over 8.5% were seen once. The study, taken as a whole, reports: Those CD4+ clones that contracted were mainly in CM and EM (CD8+ ones in EMRA). The study found balanced CD4/CD8 in clones contracting day 15 to 85 and a CD4+ lean in later expanders.

The sample comprised PBMCs or a T cell subset sorted from them (not recorded which). The TCR comes from a man aged 18 to 30 who had mild COVID-19 (a few samples of this study predate the infection). Cell type and time point are not known. The chain couples TRBV28 to TRBJ2-7, with TRBD1 as a possible D gene (5 bases). This CDR3 reads CASRQGRNEQYF. DNA for the CDR3: TGTGCCAGCAGGCAGGGTAGGAACGAGCAGTACTTC.